The T cell receptor beta chain under discussion was sequenced for a study of shared clonotypes between healthy human individuals. Germline V lookup: CDR1 KGHSH, CDR2 LQKENI. The CDR3 sequence is 15 residues long. Trimming stripped 3 bases from V and 1 base from J, with 12 bases between. TCRdb's copy holds only in-frame clones and misses some; the assay was immunoSEQ multiplex PCR. The data hold 1.6 million or so clones, with about 96% observed a single time. The source material was naive CD4+ T cells sorted from blood. The subset: CD45RA+ positively selected. The chain combines TRBV18 with TRBJ1-1, with D uncertain. The clonotype originates from a man aged 25 to 40 in good health. The CDR3 sequence is CASSPPGWANTEAFF. CDR3 DNA sequence: TGTGCCAGCTCACCCCCGGGGTGGGCGAACACTGAAGCTTTCTTT.